This entry features one T cell receptor (beta chain) sequence. The sample originates from a study of blood T cell repertoires in COVID-19. Participants were aged about 18 to 89 years from approximately 23 US areas. In assigning cohorts, the study relied on participant-reported clinical history. Trimming cost V 6 bases and J 0 bases, with 22 bases left between them. CDR1 PRHDT and CDR2 FYEKMQ come from the germline V gene (reference sequence). This CDR3 contains 18 residues. Profiled with immunoSEQ multiplex PCR; TCRdb holds only in-frame clones, not every one. Of 150,000 to 200,000 clones in the sample, roughly 84% were seen once.

The specimen sequenced was PBMCs or T cells enriched from blood (not recorded which). The chain is built from TRBV13 and TRBJ2-3, with a tentative D call TRBD2 (6 bases). This sequence was found in a woman aged 55 to 70 who had recovered from COVID-19. CDR3 nucleotide sequence: TGTGCCAGCAGTCGACTAGGGTATTCGTTGGAGAGCACAGATACGCAGTATTTT. Translating it yields CASSRLGYSLESTDTQYF.